This TCR beta chain was recovered during a study of shared clonotypes between healthy human individuals. It was across several immunoSEQ plates that each subset's genomic DNA was evenly split. Libraries were prepared by immunoSEQ multiplex PCR; TCRdb keeps only in-frame clonotypes and omits some of them. The sample lists approximately 99,000 clones; 68% were seen once. Points from the study as a whole: In the sorted subsets, rarefaction showed sequencing was incomplete despite large depth. Around 5% of naive CD4 clonotypes were common to a few donors.

Donors included only healthy HIV-negative adults lacking recent acute infections or vaccinations. This clone was observed a few times. The antigen is unknown. V lost 4 bases and J lost 1; bases outside the gene matches: 2. The CDR3 runs 14 residues. The germline V gene has CDR1 MGHRA and CDR2 YSYEKL. The sequencing input was memory CD8+ T cells sorted from blood. Specified subset: CD45RO+ cells pooled with CCR7-negative TemRA cells. The origin of this receptor is a woman aged 25-40 years in good health. The chain has TRBV4-1 and TRBJ2-7; TRBD2 aligns across 9 bases. DNA of the CDR3: TGCGCCAGCAGCCTAGCGGGAGAATCCTACGAGCAGTACTTC. Translated: CASSLAGESYEQYF.